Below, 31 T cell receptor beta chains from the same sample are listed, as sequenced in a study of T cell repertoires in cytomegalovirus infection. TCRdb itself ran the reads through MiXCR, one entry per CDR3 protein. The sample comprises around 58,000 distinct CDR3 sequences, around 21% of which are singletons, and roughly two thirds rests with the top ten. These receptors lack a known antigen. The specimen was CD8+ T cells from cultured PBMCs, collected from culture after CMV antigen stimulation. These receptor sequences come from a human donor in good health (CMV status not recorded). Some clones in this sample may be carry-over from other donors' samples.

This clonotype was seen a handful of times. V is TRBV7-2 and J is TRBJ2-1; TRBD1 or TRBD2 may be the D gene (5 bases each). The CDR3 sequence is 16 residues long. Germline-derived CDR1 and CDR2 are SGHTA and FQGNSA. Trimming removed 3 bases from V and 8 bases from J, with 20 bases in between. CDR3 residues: CASSFTSGTEGHEQFF. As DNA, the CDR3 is TGTGCCAGCAGCTTTACTTCCGGGACCGAGGGCCATGAGCAGTTCTTC. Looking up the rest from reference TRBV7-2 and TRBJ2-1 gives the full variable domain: GAGVSQSPSNKVTEKGKDVELRCDPISGHTALYWYRQSLGQGLEFLIYFQGNSAPDKSGLPSDRFSAERTGGSVSTLTIQRTQQEDSAVYLCASSFTSGTEGHEQFFGPGTRLTVL.

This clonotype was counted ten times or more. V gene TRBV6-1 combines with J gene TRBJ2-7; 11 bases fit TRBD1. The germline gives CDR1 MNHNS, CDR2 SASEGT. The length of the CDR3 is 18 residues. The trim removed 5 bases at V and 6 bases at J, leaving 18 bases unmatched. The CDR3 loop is CASSFFDRGQGAFTEQYF. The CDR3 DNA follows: TGTGCCAGCAGTTTCTTTGATCGCGGACAGGGGGCGTTTACCGAGCAGTACTTC.

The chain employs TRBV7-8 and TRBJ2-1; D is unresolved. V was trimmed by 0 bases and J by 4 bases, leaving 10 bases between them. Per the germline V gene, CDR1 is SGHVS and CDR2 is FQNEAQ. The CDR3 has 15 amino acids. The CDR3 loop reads CASSLATLVYNEQFF. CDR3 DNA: TGTGCCAGCAGCTTAGCCACGCTAGTATACAATGAGCAGTTCTTC.

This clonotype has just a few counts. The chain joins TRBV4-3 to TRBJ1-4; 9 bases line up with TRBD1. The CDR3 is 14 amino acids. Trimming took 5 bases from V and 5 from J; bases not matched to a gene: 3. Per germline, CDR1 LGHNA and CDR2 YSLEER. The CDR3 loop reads CASSFGTGNEKLFF. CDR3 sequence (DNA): TGCGCCAGCAGCTTCGGGACAGGGAATGAAAAACTGTTTTTT.

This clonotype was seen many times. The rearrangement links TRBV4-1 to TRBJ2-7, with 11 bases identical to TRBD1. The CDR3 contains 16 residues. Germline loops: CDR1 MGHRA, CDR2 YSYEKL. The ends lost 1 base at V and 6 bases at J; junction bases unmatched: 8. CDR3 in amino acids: CASSQGRDRGGLEQYF. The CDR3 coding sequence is TGCGCCAGCAGCCAAGGACGGGACAGGGGGGGTCTCGAGCAGTACTTC.

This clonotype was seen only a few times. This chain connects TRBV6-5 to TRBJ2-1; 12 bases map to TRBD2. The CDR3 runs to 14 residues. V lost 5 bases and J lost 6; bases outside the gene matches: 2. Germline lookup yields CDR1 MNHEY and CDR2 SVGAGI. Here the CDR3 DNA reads TGTGCCAGCAGTGGACTAGCGGGACTCAATGAGCAGTTCTTC. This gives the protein CASSGLAGLNEQFF.

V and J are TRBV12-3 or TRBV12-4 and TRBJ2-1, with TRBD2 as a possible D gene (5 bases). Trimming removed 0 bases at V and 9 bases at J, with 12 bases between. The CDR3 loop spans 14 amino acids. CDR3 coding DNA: TGTGCCAGCAGTTTAGCGGCCTGGGCGGGTGAGCAGTTCTTC. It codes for CASSLAAWAGEQFF.

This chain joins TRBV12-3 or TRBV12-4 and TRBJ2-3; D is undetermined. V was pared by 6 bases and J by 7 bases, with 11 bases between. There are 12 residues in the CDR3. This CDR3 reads CASSSDSNTQYF. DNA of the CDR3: TGTGCCAGCAGCTCGGATTCAAATACGCAGTATTTT.

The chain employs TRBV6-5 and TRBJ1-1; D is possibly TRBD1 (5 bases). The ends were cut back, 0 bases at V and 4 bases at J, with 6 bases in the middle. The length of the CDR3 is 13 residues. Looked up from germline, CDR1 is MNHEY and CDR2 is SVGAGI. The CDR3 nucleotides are TGTGCCAGCAGTTACTCTGGGGGCACTGAAGCTTTCTTT. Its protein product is CASSYSGGTEAFF.

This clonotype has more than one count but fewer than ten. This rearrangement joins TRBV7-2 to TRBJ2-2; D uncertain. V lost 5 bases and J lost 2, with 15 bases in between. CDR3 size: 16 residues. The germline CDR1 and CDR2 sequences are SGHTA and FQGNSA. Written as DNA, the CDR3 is TGTGCCAGCAGCCCTAATTGGAACCTCAACACCGGGGAGCTGTTTTTT. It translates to CASSPNWNLNTGELFF.

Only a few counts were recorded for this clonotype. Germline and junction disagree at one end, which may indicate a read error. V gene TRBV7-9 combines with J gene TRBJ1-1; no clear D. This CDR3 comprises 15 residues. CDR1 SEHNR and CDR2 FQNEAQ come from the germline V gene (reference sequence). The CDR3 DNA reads TGTGCCAGCAGCTTATTGGAGGGAGTGAAGACTGAAGCTTTCTTT. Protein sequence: CASSLLEGVKTEAFF.

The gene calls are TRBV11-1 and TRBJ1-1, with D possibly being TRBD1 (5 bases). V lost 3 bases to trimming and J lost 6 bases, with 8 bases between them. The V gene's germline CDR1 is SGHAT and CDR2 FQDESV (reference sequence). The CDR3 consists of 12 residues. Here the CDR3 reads CASSFTGPEAFF. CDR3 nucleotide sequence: TGTGCCAGCAGCTTCACGGGACCTGAAGCTTTCTTT.

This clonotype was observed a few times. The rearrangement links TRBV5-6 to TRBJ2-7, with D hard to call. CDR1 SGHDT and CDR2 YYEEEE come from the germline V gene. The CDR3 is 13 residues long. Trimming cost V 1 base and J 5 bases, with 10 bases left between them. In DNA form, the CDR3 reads TGTGCCAGCAGCTTGCGCCGGACCGACGAGCAGTACTTC. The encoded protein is CASSLRRTDEQYF.

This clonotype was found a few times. CDR3 residues: CASSRGTGFAEQYF. The CDR3 nucleotides read TGTGCCAGCAGTCGAGGGACAGGGTTCGCCGAGCAGTACTTC. This rearrangement joins TRBV12-3 or TRBV12-4 to TRBJ2-7, with TRBD1 matching 9 bases. V shed 5 bases and J 6 bases; nucleotides not matched to a gene: 8. This CDR3 is built from 14 residues.

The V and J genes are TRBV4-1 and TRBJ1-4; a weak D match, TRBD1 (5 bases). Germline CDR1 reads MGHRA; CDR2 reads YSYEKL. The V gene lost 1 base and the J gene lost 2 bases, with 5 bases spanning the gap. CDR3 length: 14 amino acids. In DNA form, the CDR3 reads TGCGCCAGCAGCCAAGGGGGGACTAATGAAAAACTGTTTTTT. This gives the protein CASSQGGTNEKLFF.

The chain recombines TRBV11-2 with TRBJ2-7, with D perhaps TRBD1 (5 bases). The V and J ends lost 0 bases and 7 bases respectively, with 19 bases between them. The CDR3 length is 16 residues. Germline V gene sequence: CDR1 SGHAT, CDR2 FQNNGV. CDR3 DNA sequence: TGTGCCAGCAGCTTAGAGTGGCGGTGGGGCCCCAGGGAGCAGTACTTC. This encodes CASSLEWRWGPREQYF.

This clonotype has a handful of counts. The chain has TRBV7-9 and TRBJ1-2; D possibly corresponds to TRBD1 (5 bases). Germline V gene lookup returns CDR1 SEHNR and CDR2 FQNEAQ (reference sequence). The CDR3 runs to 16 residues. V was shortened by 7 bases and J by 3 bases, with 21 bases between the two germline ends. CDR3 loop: CASIGPDTPPDYGYTF. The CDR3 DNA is TGTGCCAGCATCGGACCGGACACCCCCCCGGACTATGGCTACACCTTC.

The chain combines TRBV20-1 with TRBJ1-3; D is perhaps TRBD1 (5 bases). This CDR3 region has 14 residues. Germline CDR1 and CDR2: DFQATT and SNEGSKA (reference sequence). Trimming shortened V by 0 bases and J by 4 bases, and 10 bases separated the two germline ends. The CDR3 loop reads CSARDRGGGNTIYF. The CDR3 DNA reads TGCAGTGCTAGAGACCGGGGGGGAGGAAACACCATATATTTT.

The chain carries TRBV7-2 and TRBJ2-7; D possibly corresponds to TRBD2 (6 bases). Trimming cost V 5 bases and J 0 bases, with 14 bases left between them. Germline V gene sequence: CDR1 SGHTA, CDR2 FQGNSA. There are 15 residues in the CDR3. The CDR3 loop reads CASSITGTGSYEQYV. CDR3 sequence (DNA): TGTGCCAGCAGCATTACCGGGACTGGCTCCTACGAGCAGTACGTC.

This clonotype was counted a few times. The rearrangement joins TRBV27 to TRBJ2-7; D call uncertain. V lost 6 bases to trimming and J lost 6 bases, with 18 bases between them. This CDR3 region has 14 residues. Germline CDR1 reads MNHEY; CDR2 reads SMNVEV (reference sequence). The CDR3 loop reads CASSLGPTLTEQYF. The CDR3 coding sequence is TGTGCCAGCAGCCTCGGACCGACCTTAACCGAGCAGTACTTC.

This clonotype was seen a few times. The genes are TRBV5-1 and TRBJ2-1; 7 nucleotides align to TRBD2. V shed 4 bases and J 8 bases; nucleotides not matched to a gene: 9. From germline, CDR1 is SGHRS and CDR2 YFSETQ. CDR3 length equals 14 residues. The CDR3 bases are TGCGCCAGCAGCCTGAGACTAGCTGACCATGAGCAGTTCTTC. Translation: CASSLRLADHEQFF.

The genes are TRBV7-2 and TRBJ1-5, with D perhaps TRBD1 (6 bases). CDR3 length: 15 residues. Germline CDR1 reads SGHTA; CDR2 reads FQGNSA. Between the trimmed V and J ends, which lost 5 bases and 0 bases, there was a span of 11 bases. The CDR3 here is CASSRDNNSNQPQHF. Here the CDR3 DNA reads TGTGCCAGCAGCAGGGACAATAATAGCAATCAGCCCCAGCATTTT. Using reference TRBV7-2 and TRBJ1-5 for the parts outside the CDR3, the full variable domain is GAGVSQSPSNKVTEKGKDVELRCDPISGHTALYWYRQSLGQGLEFLIYFQGNSAPDKSGLPSDRFSAERTGGSVSTLTIQRTQQEDSAVYLCASSRDNNSNQPQHFGDGTRLSIL.

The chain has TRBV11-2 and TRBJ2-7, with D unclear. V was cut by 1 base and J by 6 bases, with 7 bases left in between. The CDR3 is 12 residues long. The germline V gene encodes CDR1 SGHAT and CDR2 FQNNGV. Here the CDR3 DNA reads TGTGCCAGCAGCTTAGCCTTTAGCGAGCAGTACTTC. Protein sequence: CASSLAFSEQYF. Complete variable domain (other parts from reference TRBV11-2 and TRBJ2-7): EAGVAQSPRYKIIEKRQSVAFWCNPISGHATLYWYQQILGQGPKLLIQFQNNGVVDDSQLPKDRFSAERLKGVDSTLKIQPAKLEDSAVYLCASSLAFSEQYFGPGTRLTVT.

The CDR3 loop is CASSLSQGSEAFF. The CDR3 DNA reads as TGTGCCAGCAGTTTATCGCAGGGCTCTGAAGCTTTCTTT. This sequence joins TRBV27 and TRBJ1-1, with D perhaps TRBD1 (5 bases). CDR1 is MNHEY and CDR2 is SMNVEV in the germline V gene (reference sequence). The CDR3 covers 13 residues. Trimming cost V 0 bases and J 6 bases, with 8 bases left between them.

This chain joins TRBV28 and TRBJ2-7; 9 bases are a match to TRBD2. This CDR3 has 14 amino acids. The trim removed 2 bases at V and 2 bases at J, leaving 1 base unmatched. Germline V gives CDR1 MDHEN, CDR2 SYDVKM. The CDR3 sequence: CASSLSGGTYEQYF. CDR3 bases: TGTGCCAGCAGTTTAAGCGGGGGGACCTACGAGCAGTACTTC. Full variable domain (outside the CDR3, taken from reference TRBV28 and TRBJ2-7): DVKVTQSSRYLVKRTGEKVFLECVQDMDHENMFWYRQDPGLGLRLIYFSYDVKMKEKGDIPEGYSVSREKKERFSLILESASTNQTSMYLCASSLSGGTYEQYFGPGTRLTVT.

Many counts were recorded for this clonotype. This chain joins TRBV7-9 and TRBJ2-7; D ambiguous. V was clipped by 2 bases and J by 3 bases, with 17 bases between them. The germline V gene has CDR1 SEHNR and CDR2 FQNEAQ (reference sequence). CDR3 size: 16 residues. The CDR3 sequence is CASSLSGRPQFYEQYF. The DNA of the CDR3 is TGTGCCAGCAGCTTATCGGGCAGACCCCAGTTCTACGAGCAGTACTTC.

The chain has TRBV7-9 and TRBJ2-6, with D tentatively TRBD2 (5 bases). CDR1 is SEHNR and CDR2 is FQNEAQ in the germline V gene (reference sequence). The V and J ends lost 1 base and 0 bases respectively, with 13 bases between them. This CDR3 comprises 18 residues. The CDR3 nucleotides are TGTGCCAGCAGCTTAGGGGAAAGACTAATCTCTGGGGCCAACGTCCTGACTTTC. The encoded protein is CASSLGERLISGANVLTF.

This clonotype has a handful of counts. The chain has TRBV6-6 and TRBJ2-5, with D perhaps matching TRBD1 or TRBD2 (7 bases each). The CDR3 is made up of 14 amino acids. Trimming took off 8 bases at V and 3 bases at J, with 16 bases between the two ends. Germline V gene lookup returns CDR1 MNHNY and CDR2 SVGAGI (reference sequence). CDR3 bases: TGTGCCAGCGGGGCAGGGGGGGTTAAAGAGACCCAGTACTTC. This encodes CASGAGGVKETQYF.

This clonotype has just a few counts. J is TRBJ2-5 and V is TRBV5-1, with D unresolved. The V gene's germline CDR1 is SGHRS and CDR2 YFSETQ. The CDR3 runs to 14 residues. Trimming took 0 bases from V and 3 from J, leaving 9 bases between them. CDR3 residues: CASSLVPAEETQYF. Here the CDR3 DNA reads TGCGCCAGCAGCTTGGTGCCGGCAGAAGAGACCCAGTACTTC.

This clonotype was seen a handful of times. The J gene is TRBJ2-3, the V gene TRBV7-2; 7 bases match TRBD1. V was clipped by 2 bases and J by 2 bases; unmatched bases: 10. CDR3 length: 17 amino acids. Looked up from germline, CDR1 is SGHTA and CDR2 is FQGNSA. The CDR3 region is CASSLNSRGQYTDTQYF. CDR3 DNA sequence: TGTGCCAGCAGCTTAAATAGTCGGGGACAGTACACAGATACGCAGTATTTT.

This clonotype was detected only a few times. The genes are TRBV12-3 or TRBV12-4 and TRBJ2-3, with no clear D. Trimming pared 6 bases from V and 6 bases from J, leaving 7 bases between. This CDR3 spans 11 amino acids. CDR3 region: CASSPADTQYF. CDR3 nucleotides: TGTGCCAGCAGCCCTGCTGATACGCAGTATTTT.